Sequencing of this T cell receptor (beta chain) was carried out in a study of T cells in Graves' hyperthyroidism and ophthalmopathy (dated by TCRdb to the late 2010s). Regarding the complete study: Peripheral blood samples were taken at initial diagnosis, before any treatment was given. An independent validation cohort of around 20 hyperthyroidism patients and approximately 16 patients who later progressed to ophthalmopathy tested prospective prediction of ophthalmopathy. After blood sampling, hyperthyroidism patients were treated with methimazole at a starting dose of 30 mg daily, and ophthalmopathy patients were treated with high-dose intravenous methylprednisolone. In addition, the study compared T-cell repertoires in thyroid tissue and in blood from about six Graves' hyperthyroidism patients. To identify TCR V-J signatures that set the groups apart, the researchers used a discovery cohort of 95 to 100 patients, made up of around 40 with Graves' ophthalmopathy and about 60 with stable Graves' hyperthyroidism. TCR Vbeta CDR3 sequencing of 130 to 150 peripheral blood samples (about 45 ophthalmopathy, 75 to 80 hyperthyroidism and roughly 17 progressor patients) is reported in the paper. The 90 to 100 discovery patients were randomly divided into training and test sets at a 7:3 ratio.

Hyperthyroidism patients were newly diagnosed, had a disease duration of under 2 months, and were aged 18 to 65 years. The study excluded patients with uncontrolled infections, other autoimmune diseases, pregnancy or lactation. Diagnoses were based on clinical symptoms, serum thyroxine and TRAb, thyroid ultrasound and orbital computed tomography. Blood from progressor patients was drawn when they were first diagnosed with hyperthyroidism, before any ophthalmopathy symptoms appeared. PBMCs were separated from under 11 ml of fresh peripheral blood using Ficoll-Paque density gradient centrifugation. Progressor patients were defined as those initially diagnosed with Graves' hyperthyroidism in whom ophthalmopathy developed during follow-up. Total RNA was extracted with Trizol reagent, and quality was checked on an Agilent 2100 Bioanalyzer. Concerning this clonotype: Which antigen it targets is not known. Per-base quality was not reported, and no clone a single base away is much larger than it.

The CDR3 goes from the cysteine to the phenylalanine over 13 residues. Only CDR3 DNA is held: 39 bases, read in frame from base 1. A distance of 15 bases separates the germline ends of V and J, which lose 7 bases and 8 bases respectively. For CDR1 and CDR2, the germline V gene lists MDHEN and SYDVKM. Findings and caveats that apply to the study as a whole: During validation, the model predicted progression to ophthalmopathy a median of approximately 7 months ahead of onset, with approximately 70% sensitivity and roughly 72% specificity. Sample size was not statistically predetermined, and blinding of investigators to group allocation was not performed. A model built on a 13 V-J signature distinguished ophthalmopathy from stable hyperthyroidism, reaching 87.88% sensitivity and 81.08% specificity in cross-validation and 80%/75% in testing. Most expanded thyroid clonotypes (frequency above 0.001) were also detected in blood, a finding suggesting that blood repertoires may reflect thyroid immune responses.

The TCR beta CDR3 regions were amplified from RNA transcripts. For the first round of RT-PCR on the TCR CDR3, the HTBI primer set was used together with the Qiagen OneStep RT-PCR kit. Libraries were constructed in a second round of multiplex PCR, after which size selection and purification were performed. The libraries were sequenced on an Illumina HiSeq2000 using paired-end 100 bp reads. The published analysis was carried out like this. SOAPnuke was used to process the raw data, throwing out any read that contained adapters or uncalled bases, had a mean Phred below 15, or lacked an exact constant-primer or identifier match. COPE v1.2.5 was used to merge the high-quality paired reads, and each unique nucleotide sequence was defined as a clonotype. Clonotypes were aligned to IMGT TRBV, TRBD and TRBJ reference segments using MiTCR v1.1. The analysis was restricted to V-J combinations with a frequency above 0.0001, which together covered 98% to 99.2% of the repertoires. A TCS score was defined as the ratio of F50 (clonal expansion) to E x V (chaos), with BLOSUM62-based TCRdist applied between CDR3 peptides within each V-J. Welch's t-statistics and random forest reduced roughly 530 V-J features to around 14, which were used in a naive Bayes classifier (R e1071). TCRdb reprocessing: public reads trimmed at Q25 with fastp, clones called with MiXCR, in-frame beta chains kept. Each entry merges the rows of one CDR3 protein and shows their most common DNA and genes. These V and J calls rely on TCRdb rather than the paper's analysis. This sample holds approximately 370,000 distinct CDR3 sequences; approximately 18% were observed only once. Of the sample, 30% to 35% is held by the ten largest clones.

Sequencing was carried out using blood. This clonotype originated in a woman in her 30s with Graves' hyperthyroidism that later progressed to Graves' ophthalmopathy. The chain is encoded by TRBV28 joined to TRBJ2-1, with no confidently assigned D gene. The nucleotide sequence is given as TGTGCCAGCACCCCGACTGTTTTGGATGAGCAGTTCTTC. The resulting protein is CASTPTVLDEQFF.